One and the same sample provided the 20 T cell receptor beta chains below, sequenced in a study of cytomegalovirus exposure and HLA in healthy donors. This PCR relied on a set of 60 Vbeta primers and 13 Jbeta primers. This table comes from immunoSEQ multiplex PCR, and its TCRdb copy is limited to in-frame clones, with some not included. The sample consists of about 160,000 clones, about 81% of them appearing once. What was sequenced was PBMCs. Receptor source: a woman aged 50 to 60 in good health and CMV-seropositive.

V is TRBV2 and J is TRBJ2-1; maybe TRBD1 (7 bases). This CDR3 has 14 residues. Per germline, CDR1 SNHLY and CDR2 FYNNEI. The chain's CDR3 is CAGDPGQGGNEQFF. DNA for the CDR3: TGTGCGGGCGACCCGGGGCAGGGGGGAAATGAGCAGTTCTTC.

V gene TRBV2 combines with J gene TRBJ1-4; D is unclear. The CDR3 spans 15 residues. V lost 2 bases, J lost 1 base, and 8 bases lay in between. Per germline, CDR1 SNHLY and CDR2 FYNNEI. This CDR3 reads CASSENGLTNEKLFF. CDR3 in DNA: TGTGCCAGCAGTGAAAACGGGTTAACTAATGAAAAACTGTTTTTT.

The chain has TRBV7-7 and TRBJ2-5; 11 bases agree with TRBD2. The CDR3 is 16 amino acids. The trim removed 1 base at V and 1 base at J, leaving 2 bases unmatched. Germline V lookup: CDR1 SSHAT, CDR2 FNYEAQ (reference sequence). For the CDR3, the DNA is TGTGCCAGCAGCTTAGAACTAGCGGGGGCCCAAGAGACCCAGTACTTC. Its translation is CASSLELAGAQETQYF.

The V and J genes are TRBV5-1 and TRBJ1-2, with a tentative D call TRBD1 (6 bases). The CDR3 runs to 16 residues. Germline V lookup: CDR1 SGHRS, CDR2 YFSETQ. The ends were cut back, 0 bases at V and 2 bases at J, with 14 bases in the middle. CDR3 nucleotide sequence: TGCGCCAGCAGCTTGGGCGGCGGGGGCGACAACTATGGCTACACCTTC. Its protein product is CASSLGGGGDNYGYTF.

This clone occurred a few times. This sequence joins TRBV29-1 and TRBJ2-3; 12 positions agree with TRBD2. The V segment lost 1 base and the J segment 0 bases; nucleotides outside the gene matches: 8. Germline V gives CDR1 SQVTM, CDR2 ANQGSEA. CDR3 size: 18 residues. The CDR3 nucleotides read TGCAGCGTTGAAGGACTAGCGGGGGACACTATTAGCACAGATACGCAGTATTTT. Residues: CSVEGLAGDTISTDTQYF.

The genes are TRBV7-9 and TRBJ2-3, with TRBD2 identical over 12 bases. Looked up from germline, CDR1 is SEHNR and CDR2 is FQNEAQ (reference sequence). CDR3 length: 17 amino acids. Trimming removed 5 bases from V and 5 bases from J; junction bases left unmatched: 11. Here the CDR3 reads CASSTTSSGGALDTQYF. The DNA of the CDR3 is TGTGCCAGCAGCACAACCTCTAGCGGGGGGGCCCTAGATACGCAGTATTTT.

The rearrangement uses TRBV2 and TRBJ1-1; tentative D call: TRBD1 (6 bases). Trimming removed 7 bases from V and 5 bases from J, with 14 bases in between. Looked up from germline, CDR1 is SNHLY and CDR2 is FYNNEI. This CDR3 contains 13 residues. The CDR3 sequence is CASTREGGTEAFF. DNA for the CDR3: TGTGCCAGCACCAGGGAGGGGGGGACTGAAGCTTTCTTT. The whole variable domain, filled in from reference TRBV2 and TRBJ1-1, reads EPEVTQTPSHQVTQMGQEVILRCVPISNHLYFYWYRQILGQKVEFLVSFYNNEISEKSEIFDDQFSVERPDGSNFTLKIRSTKLEDSAMYFCASTREGGTEAFFGQGTRLTVV.

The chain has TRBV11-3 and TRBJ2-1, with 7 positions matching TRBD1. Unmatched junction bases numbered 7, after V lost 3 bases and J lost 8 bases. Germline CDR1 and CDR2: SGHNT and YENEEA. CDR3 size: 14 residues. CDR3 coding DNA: TGTGCCAGCAGCTTGGCAGGGGGTTCGGATGAGCAGTTCTTC. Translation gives CASSLAGGSDEQFF.

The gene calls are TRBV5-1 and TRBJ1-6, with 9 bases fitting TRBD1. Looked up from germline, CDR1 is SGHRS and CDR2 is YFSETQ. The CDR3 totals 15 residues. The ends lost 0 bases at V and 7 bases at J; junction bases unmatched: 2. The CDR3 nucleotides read TGCGCCAGCAGCTTGGTGGGGACAGGGAATTCACCCCTCCACTTT. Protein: CASSLVGTGNSPLHF.

The chain's CDR3 is CASRDRELVYEQYF. The CDR3 DNA follows: TGTGCCAGCAGGGACAGGGAATTGGTCTACGAGCAGTACTTC. This chain joins TRBV6-1 and TRBJ2-7, with 8 bases that match TRBD1. Germline values: CDR1 MNHNS, CDR2 SASEGT. The CDR3 is made up of 14 amino acids. The trim removed 6 bases at V and 3 bases at J, leaving 7 bases unmatched.

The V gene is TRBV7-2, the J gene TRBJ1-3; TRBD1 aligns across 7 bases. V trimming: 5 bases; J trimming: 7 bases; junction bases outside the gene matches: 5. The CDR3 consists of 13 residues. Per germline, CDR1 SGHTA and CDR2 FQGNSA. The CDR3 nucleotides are TGTGCCAGCAGCCCGGGACAGAGGAACACCATATATTTT. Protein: CASSPGQRNTIYF.

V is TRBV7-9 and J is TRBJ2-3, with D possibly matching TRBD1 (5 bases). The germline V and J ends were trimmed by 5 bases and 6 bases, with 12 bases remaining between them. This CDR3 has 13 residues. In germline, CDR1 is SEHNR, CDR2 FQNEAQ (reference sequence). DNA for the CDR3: TGTGCCAGCAGCCCGAACAGGCTGGATACGCAGTATTTT. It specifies CASSPNRLDTQYF.

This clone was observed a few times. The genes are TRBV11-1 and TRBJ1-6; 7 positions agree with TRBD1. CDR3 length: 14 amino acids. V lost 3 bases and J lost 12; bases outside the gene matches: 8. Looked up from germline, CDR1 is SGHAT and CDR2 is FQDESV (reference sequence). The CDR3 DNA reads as TGTGCCAGCAGCTTTACAGGGGTCTCGGGACCCCTCCACTTT. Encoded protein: CASSFTGVSGPLHF.

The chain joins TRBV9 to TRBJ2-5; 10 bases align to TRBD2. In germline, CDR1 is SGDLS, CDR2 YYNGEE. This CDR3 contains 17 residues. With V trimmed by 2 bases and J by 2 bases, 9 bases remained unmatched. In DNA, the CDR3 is TGTGCCAGCAGCGTGTCGTCTAGCGGGGGTTCTCAAGAGACCCAGTACTTC. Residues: CASSVSSSGGSQETQYF. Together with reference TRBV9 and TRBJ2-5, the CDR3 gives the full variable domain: DSGVTQTPKHLITATGQRVTLRCSPRSGDLSVYWYQQSLDQGLQFLIQYYNGEERAKGNILERFSAQQFPDLHSELNLSSLELGDSALYFCASSVSSSGGSQETQYFGPGTRLLVL.

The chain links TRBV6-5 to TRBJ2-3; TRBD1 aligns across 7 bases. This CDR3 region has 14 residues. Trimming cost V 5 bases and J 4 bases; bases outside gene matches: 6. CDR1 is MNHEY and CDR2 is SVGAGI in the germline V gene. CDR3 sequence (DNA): TGTGCCAGCAGTACCTCGACAGGGTCAGATACGCAGTATTTT. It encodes CASSTSTGSDTQYF.

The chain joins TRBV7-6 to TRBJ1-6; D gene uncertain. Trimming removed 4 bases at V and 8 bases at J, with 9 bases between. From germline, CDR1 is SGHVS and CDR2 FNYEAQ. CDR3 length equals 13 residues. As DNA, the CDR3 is TGTGCCAGCAGCTCCTCGGACTATTCACCCCTCCACTTT. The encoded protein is CASSSSDYSPLHF.

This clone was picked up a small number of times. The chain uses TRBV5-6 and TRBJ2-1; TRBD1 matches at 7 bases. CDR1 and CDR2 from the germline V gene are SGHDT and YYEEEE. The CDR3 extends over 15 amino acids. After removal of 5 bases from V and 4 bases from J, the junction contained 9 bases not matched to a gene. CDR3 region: CASSREGARYNEQFF. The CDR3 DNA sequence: TGTGCCAGCAGTAGAGAGGGGGCGCGGTACAATGAGCAGTTCTTC. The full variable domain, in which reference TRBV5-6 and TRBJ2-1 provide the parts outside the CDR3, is DAGVTQSPTHLIKTRGQQVTLRCSPKSGHDTVSWYQQALGQGPQFIFQYYEEEERQRGNFPDRFSGHQFPNYSSELNVNALLLGDSALYLCASSREGARYNEQFFGPGTRLTVL.

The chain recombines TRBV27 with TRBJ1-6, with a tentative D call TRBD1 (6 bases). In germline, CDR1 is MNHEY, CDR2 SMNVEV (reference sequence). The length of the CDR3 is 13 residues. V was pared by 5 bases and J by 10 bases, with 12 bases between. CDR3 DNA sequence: TGTGCCAGCAGTCCCGGGGGGCTCTCACCCCTCCACTTT. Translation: CASSPGGLSPLHF.

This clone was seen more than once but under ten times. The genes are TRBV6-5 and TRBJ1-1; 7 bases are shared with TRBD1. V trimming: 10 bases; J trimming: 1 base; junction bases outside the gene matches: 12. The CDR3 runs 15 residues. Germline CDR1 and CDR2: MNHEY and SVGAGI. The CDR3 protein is CATKTARQGNTEAFF. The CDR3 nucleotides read TGTGCCACCAAAACCGCTCGACAGGGGAACACTGAAGCTTTCTTT.

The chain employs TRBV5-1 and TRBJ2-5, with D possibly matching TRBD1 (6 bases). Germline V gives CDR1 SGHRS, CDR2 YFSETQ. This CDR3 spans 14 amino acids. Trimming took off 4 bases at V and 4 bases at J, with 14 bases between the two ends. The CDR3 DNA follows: TGCGCCAGCAGCCGGACAGCTAACGCAGAGACCCAGTACTTC. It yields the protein CASSRTANAETQYF.